The sequence of this TCR beta chain was determined in a study of T cell responses to AZD1222 COVID-19 vaccine. The wider study: Pooling was applied to second doses at about 4 or about 12 weeks.

This CDR3 is 15 amino acids long. From germline, CDR1 is KGHDR and CDR2 SFDVKD. The V gene end was trimmed by 7 bases and the J gene end by 2 bases; junction bases not matched to a gene: 8. In regard to this clone: Its antigen is currently unknown.

Sequencing used immunoSEQ multiplex PCR; TCRdb keeps in-frame clones, though not all of them. Seen here are approximately 110,000 clones, more than 85% observed once, and the top ten hold roughly a tenth. Findings of the study overall: Seropositive AZD1222 recipients at baseline numbered only 6 or 7. Vaccine-associated CD4 TCRs spanned spike, dominant at 160-218 and 743-854. Regions left unmutated in variants are reportedly the target of nearly half of spike-specific TCRs.

This receptor was taken from an adult in good health. Sequencing used peripheral blood, obtained on day 0 of AZD1222 vaccination. J is TRBJ2-3 and V is TRBV24-1; 7 bases align to TRBD1. CDR3 nucleotides: TGTGCCACCAGCCCCCGGGACAGTGACACAGATACGCAGTATTTT. Amino acids: CATSPRDSDTDTQYF.